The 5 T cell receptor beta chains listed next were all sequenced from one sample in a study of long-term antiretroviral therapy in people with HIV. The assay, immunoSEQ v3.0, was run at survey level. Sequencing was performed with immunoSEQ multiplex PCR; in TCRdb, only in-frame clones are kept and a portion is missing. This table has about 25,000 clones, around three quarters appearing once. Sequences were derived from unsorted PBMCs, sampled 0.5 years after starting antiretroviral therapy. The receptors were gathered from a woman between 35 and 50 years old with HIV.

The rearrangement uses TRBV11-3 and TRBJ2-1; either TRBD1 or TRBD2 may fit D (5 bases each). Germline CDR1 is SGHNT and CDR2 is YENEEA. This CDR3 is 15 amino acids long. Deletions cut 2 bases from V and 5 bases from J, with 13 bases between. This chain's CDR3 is CASSLRGVPNNEQFF. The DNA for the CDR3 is TGTGCCAGCAGCTTAAGAGGGGTCCCAAACAATGAGCAGTTCTTC.

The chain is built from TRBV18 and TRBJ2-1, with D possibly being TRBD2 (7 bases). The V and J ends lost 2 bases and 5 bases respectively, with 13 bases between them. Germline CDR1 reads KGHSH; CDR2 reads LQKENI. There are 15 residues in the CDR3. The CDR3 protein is CASSPLAGAHNEQFF. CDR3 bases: TGTGCCAGCTCACCATTGGCGGGGGCTCACAATGAGCAGTTCTTC.

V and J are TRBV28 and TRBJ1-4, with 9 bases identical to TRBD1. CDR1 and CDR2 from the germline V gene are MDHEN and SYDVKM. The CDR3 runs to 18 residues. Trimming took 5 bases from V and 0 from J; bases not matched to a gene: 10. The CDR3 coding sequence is TGTGCCAGCAGTCTAACCCGGGACAGGGCCGCAACTAATGAAAAACTGTTTTTT. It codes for CASSLTRDRAATNEKLFF.

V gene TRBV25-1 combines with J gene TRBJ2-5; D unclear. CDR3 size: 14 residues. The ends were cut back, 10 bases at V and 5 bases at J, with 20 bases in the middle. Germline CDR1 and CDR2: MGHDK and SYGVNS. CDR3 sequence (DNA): TGTGCCACCCAACGACCGAGCCTAGGGGAGACCCAGTACTTC. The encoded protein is CATQRPSLGETQYF.

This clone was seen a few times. CDR3: CASSQEAFSNQPQHF. The CDR3 DNA follows: TGCGCCAGCAGCCAAGAAGCTTTTAGCAATCAGCCCCAGCATTTT. The V gene is TRBV4-1, the J gene TRBJ1-5; D is unresolved. From germline, CDR1 is MGHRA and CDR2 YSYEKL. V lost 0 bases and J 0 bases, leaving 6 bases between the germline ends. This CDR3 region has 15 residues.